This T cell receptor (beta chain) stems from a study of blood T cell repertoires in COVID-19. Profiled with immunoSEQ multiplex PCR; TCRdb holds only in-frame clones, not every one. The sample lists approximately 120,000 clones, around four fifths occurring once. V trimming: 3 bases; J trimming: 4 bases; junction bases outside the gene matches: 3. This CDR3 has 13 residues. Germline CDR1 reads MNHNS; CDR2 reads SASEGT. The chain has TRBV6-1 and TRBJ2-7; TRBD2 agrees at 7 bases. Sequenced material: PBMCs or T cells enriched from blood (not recorded which). The sequence derives from a man aged 25 to 40 who had recovered from COVID-19. CDR3 in DNA: TGTGCCAGCAGTGATGGGGGAGGGTACGAGCAGTACGTC. Residues: CASSDGGGYEQYV.